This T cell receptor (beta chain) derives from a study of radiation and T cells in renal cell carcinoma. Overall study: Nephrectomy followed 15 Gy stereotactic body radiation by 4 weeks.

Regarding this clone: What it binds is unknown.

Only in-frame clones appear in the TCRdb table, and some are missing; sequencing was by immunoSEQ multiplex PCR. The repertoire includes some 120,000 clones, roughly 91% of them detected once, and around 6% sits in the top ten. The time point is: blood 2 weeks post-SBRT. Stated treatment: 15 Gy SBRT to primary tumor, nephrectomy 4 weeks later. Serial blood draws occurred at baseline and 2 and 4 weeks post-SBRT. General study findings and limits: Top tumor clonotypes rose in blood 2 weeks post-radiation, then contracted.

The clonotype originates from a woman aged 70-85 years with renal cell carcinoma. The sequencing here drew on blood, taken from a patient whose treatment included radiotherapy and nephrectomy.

The CDR3 is CASSSPGQGNQPQHF. As DNA, the CDR3 is TGTGCCAGCAGTTCCCCAGGACAGGGTAATCAGCCCCAGCATTTT. This chain uses TRBV28 with TRBJ1-5, with 8 bases matching TRBD1. Germline CDR1 is MDHEN and CDR2 is SYDVKM. V gave up 4 bases and J gave up 4 bases; unmatched junction bases: 6. This CDR3 is built from 15 residues.